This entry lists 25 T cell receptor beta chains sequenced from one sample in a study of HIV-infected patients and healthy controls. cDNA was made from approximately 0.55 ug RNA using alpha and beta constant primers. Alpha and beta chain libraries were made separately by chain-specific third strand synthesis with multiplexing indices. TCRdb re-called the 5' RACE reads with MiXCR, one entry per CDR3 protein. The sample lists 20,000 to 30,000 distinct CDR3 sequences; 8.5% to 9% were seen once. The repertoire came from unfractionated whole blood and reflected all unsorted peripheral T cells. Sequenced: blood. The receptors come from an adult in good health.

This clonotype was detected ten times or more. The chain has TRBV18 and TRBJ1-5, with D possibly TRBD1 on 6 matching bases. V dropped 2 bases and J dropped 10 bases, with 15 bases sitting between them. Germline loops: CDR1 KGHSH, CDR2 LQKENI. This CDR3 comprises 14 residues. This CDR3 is CASSPTGALRPQHF. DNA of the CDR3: TGTGCCAGCTCACCAACGGGGGCCCTTCGACCCCAGCATTTT.

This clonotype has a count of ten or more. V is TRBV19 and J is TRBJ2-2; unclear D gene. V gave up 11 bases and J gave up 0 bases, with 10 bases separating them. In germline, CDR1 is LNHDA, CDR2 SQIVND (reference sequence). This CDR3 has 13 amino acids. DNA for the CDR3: TGTGCCGGAGAGGAACCGAACACCGGGGAGCTGTTTTTT. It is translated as CAGEEPNTGELFF.

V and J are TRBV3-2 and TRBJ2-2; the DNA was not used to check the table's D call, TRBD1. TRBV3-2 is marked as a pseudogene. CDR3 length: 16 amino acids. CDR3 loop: CASSQDRTPNTGELFF. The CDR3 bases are TGTGCCAGCAGCCAAGACCGGACACCTAACACCGGGGAGCTGTTTTTT.

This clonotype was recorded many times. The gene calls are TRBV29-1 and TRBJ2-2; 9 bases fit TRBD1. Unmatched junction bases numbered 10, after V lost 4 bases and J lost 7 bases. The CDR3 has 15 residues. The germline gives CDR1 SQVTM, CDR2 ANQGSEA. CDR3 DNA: TGCAGCGTTGGTCCGGGACAGGGAATCAGCGGGGAGCTGTTTTTT. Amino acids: CSVGPGQGISGELFF.

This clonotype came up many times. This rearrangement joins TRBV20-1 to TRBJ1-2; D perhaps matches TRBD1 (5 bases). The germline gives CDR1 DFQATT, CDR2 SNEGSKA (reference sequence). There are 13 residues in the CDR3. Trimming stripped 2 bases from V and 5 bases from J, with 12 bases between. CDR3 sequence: CSARPSGGYGYTF. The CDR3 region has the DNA TGCAGTGCTAGACCATCTGGGGGGTATGGCTACACCTTC.

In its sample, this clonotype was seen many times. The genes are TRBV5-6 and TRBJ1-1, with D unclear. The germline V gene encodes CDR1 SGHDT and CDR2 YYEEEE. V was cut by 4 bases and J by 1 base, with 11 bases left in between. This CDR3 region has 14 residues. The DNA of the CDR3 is TGTGCCAGCAGCCCCCTATCGGGGAACACTGAAGCTTTCTTT. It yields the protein CASSPLSGNTEAFF.

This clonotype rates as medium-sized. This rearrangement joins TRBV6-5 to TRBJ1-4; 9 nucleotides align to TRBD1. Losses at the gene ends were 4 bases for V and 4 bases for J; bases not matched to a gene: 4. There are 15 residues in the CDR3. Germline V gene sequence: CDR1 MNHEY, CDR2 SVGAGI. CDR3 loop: CASSFKDRGNEKLFF. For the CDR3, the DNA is TGTGCCAGCAGTTTTAAGGACAGGGGTAATGAAAAACTGTTTTTT.

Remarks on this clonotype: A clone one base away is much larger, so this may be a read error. The CDR3 sequence is CASSWGQGGPGSNVLTF. In nucleotides, the CDR3 is TGTGCCAGCAGCTGGGGACAGGGAGGTCCGGGGTCCAACGTCCTGACTTTC. The chain couples TRBV7-2 to TRBJ2-6, with TRBD1 identical over 9 bases. V shed 4 bases and J 8 bases; nucleotides not matched to a gene: 12. Germline V gene lookup returns CDR1 SGHTA and CDR2 FQGNSA. The length of the CDR3 is 17 residues.

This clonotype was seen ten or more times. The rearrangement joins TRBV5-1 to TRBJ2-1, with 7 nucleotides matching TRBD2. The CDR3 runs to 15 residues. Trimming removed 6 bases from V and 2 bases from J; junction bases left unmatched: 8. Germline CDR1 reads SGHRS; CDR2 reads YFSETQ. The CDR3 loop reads CASTGAGTTYNEQFF. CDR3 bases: TGCGCCAGCACCGGAGCCGGGACTACCTACAATGAGCAGTTCTTC.

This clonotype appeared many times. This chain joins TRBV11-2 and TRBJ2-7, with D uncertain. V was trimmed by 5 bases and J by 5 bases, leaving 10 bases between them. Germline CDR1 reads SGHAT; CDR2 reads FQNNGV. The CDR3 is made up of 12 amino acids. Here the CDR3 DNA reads TGTGCCAGCAGCCCCTGGTGGCACGAGCAGTACTTC. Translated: CASSPWWHEQYF.

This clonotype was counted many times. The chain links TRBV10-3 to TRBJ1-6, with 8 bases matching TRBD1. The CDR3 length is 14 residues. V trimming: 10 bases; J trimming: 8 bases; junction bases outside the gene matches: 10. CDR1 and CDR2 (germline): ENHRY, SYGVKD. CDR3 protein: CATQRTGSDSPLHF. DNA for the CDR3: TGTGCCACACAGAGGACAGGGAGCGATTCACCCCTCCACTTT.

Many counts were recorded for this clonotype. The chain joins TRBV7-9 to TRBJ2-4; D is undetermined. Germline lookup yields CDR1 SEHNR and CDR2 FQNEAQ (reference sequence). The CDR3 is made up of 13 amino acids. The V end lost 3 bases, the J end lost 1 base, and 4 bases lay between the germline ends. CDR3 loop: CASSFGAKNIQYF. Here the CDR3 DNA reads TGTGCCAGCAGCTTTGGCGCCAAAAACATTCAGTACTTC.

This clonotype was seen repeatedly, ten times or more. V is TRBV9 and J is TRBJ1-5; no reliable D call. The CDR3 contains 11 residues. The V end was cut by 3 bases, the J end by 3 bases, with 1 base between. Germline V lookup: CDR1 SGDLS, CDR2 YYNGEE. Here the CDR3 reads CASSANQPQHF. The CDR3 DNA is TGTGCCAGCAGCGCCAATCAGCCCCAGCATTTT.

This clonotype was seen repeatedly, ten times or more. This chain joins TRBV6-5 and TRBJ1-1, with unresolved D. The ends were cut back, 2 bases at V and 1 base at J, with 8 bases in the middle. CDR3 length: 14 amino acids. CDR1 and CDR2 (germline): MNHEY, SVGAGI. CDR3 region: CASSYEAQNTEAFF. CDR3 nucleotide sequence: TGTGCCAGCAGTTACGAGGCGCAGAACACTGAAGCTTTCTTT.

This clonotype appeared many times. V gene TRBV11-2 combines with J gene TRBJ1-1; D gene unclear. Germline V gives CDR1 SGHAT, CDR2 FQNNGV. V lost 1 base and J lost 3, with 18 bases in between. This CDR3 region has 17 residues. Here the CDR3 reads CASSLGSLGKADTEAFF. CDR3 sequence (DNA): TGTGCCAGCAGCTTAGGGTCTTTAGGAAAAGCAGACACTGAAGCTTTCTTT.

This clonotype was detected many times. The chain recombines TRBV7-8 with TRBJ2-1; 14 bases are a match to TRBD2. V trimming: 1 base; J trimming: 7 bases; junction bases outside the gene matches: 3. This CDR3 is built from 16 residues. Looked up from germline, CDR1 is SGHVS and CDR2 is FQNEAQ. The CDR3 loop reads CASSLGLAGGENEQFF. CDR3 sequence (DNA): TGTGCCAGCAGCTTAGGACTAGCGGGGGGGGAAAATGAGCAGTTCTTC. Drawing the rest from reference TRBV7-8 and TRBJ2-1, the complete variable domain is GAGVSQSPRYKVAKRGQDVALRCDPISGHVSLFWYQQALGQGPEFLTYFQNEAQLDKSGLPSDRFFAERPEGSVSTLKIQRTQQEDSAVYLCASSLGLAGGENEQFFGPGTRLTVL.

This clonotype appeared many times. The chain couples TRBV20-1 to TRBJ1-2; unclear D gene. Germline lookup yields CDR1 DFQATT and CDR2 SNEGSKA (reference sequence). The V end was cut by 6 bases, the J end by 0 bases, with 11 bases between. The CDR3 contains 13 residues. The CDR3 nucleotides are TGCAGTGCCAACGTTTACGCTAACTATGGCTACACCTTC. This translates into CSANVYANYGYTF.

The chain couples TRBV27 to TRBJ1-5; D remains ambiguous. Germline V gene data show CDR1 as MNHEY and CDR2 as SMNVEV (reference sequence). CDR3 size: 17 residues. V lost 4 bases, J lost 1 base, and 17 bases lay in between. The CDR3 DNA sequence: TGTGCCAGCAGTTCACGTTCGGGGAGATGGAGCAATCAGCCCCAGCATTTT. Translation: CASSSRSGRWSNQPQHF.

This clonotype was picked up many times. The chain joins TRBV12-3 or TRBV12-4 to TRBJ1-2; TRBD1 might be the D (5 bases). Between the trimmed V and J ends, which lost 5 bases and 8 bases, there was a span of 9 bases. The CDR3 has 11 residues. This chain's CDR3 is CASSTNRGYTF. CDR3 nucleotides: TGTGCCAGCAGTACCAACAGGGGCTACACCTTC.

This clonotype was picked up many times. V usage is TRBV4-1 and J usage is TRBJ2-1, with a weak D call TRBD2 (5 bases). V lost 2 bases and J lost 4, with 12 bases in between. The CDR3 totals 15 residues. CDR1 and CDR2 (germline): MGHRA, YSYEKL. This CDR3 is CASSQPGNRYNEQFF. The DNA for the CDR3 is TGCGCCAGCAGCCAACCGGGGAACAGATACAATGAGCAGTTCTTC.

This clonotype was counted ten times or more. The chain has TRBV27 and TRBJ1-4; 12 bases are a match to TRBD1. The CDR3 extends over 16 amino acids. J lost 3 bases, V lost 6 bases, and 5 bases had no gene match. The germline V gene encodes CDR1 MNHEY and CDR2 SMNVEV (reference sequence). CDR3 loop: CASRMGQGAANEKLFF. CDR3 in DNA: TGTGCCAGCAGAATGGGACAGGGGGCGGCTAATGAAAAACTGTTTTTT.

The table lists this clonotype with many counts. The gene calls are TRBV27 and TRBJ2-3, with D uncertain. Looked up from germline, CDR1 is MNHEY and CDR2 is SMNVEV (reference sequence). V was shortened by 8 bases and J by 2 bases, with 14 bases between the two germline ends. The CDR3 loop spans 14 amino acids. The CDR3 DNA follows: TGTGCCAGCTATCCCAGGAGACCCACAGATACGCAGTATTTT. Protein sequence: CASYPRRPTDTQYF.

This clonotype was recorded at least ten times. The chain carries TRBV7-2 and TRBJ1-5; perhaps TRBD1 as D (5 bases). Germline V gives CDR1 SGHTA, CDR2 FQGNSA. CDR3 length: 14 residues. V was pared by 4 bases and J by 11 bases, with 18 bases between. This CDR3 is CASSSDTSAKAQHF. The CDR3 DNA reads TGTGCCAGCAGCTCGGACACCAGTGCCAAGGCCCAGCATTTT.

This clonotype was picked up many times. CDR3 protein: CASSLGRGTEAFF. The CDR3 DNA reads TGTGCCAGCAGCTTGGGTCGGGGCACTGAAGCTTTCTTT. V gene TRBV5-6 combines with J gene TRBJ1-1, with unresolved D. CDR1 SGHDT and CDR2 YYEEEE come from the germline V gene. This CDR3 contains 13 residues. V lost 0 bases and J lost 4, with 7 bases in between.

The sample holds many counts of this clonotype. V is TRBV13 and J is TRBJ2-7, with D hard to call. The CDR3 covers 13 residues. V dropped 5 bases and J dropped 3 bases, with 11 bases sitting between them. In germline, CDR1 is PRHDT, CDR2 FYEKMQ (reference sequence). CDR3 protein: CASSPDPDYEQYF. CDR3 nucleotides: TGTGCCAGCAGCCCGGACCCCGACTACGAGCAGTACTTC.